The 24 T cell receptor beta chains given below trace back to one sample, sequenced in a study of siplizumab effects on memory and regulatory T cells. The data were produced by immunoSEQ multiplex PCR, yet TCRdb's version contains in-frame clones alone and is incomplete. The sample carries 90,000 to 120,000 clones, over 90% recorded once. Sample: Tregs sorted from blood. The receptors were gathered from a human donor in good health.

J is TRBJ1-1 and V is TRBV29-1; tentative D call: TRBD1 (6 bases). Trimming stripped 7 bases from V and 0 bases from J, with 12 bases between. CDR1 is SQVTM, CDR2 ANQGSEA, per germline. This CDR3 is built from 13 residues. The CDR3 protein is CSGEGGLNTEAFF. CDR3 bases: TGCAGCGGAGAGGGGGGTTTGAACACTGAAGCTTTCTTT.

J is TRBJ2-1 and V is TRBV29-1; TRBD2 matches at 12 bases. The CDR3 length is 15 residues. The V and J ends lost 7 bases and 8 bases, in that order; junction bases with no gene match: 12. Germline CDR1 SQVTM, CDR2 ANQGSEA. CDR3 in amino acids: CSATILAGGGDEQFF. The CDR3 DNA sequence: TGCAGCGCCACTATACTAGCGGGGGGCGGGGATGAGCAGTTCTTC.

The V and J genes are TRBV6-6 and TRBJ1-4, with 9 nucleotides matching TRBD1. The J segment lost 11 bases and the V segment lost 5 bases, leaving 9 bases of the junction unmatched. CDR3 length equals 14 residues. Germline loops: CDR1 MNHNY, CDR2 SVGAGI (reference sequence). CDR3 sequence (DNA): TGTGCCAGCAGTCCCGACAGGGGGAGGGGGAAACTGTTTTTT. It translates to CASSPDRGRGKLFF.

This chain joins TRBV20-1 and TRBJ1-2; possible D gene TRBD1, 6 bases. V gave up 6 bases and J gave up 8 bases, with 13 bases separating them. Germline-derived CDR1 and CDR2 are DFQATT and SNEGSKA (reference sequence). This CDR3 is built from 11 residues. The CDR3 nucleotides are TGCAGTGCGCGGGGGGCAAAAGGCTACACCTTC. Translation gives CSARGAKGYTF.

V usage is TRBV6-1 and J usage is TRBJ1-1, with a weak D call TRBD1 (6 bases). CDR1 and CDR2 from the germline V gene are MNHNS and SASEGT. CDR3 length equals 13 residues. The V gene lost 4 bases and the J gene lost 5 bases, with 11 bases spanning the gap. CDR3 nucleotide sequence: TGTGCCAGCAGTGGTTGGGGGCGGACTGAAGCTTTCTTT. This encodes CASSGWGRTEAFF.

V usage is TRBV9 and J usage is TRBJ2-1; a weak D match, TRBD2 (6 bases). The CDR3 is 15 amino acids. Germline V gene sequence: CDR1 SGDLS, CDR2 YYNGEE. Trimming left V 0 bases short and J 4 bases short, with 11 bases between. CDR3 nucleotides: TGTGCCAGCAGCGTAGCTAGCGTGGCATACAATGAGCAGTTCTTC. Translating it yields CASSVASVAYNEQFF.

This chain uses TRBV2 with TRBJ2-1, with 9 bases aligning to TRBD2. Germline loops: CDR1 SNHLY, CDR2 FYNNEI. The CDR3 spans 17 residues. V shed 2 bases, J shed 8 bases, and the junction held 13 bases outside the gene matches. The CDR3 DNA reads TGTGCCAGCAGTGAAATAAGACTCGCGGGAGGGAGGGATGAGCAGTTCTTC. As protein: CASSEIRLAGGRDEQFF.

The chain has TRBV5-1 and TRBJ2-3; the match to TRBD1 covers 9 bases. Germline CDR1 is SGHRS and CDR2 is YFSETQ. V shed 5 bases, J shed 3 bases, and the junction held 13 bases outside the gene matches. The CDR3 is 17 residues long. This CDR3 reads CASRIAVGTGTTDTQYF. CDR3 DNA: TGCGCCAGCAGGATAGCCGTCGGGACAGGGACGACAGATACGCAGTATTTT.

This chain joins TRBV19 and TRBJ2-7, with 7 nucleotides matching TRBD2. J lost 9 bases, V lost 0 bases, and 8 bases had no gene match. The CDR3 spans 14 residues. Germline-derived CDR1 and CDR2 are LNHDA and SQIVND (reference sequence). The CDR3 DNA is TGTGCCAGTAGTATAGAGGGAGGGAGACGGGCGCAGTACTTC. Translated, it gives CASSIEGGRRAQYF.

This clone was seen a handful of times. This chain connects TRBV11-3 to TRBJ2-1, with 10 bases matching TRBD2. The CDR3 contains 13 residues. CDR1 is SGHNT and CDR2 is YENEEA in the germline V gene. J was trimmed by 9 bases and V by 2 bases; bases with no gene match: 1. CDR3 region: CASSLTSGTEQFF. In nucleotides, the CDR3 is TGTGCCAGCAGCTTAACTAGCGGGACTGAGCAGTTCTTC. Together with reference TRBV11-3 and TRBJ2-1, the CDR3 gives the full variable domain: EAGVVQSPRYKIIEKKQPVAFWCNPISGHNTLYWYLQNLGQGPELLIRYENEEAVDDSQLPKDRFSAERLKGVDSTLKIQPAELGDSAVYLCASSLTSGTEQFFGPGTRLTVL.

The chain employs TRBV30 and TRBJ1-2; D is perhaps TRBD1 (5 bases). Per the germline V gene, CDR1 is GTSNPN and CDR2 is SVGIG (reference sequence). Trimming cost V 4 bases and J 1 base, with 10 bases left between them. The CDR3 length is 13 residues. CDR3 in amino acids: CAWNRLINYGYTF. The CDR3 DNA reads TGTGCCTGGAACAGGTTGATTAACTATGGCTACACCTTC.

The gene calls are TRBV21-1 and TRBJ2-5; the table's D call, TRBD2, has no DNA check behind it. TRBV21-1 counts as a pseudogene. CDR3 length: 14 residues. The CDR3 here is CASSRPRPGETQYF. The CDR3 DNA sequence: TGTGCCAGCAGCAGGCCCAGGCCGGGGGAGACCCAGTACTTC.

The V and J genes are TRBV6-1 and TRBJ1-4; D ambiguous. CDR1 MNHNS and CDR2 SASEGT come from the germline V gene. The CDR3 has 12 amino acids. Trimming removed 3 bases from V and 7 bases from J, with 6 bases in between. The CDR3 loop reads CASSDIGEKLFF. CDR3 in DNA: TGTGCCAGCAGTGATATCGGTGAAAAACTGTTTTTT.

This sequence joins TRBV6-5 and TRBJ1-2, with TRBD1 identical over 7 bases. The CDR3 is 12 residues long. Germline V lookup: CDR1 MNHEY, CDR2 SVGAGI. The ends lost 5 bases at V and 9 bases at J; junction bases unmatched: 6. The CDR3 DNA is TGTGCCAGCAGTACGGGGGGACAGAGCTACACCTTC. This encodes CASSTGGQSYTF.

CDR3 loop: CASSYTQGITEAFF. In nucleotides, the CDR3 is TGTGCCAGCAGTTACACGCAGGGAATAACTGAAGCTTTCTTT. V gene TRBV6-6 combines with J gene TRBJ1-1, with D perhaps TRBD1 (5 bases). V was shortened by 2 bases and J by 5 bases, with 12 bases between the two germline ends. This CDR3 has 14 amino acids. From germline, CDR1 is MNHNY and CDR2 SVGAGI (reference sequence).

CDR3 DNA sequence: TGTGCCAGCAGCTTATATAGGACTTCCATCACAGATACGCAGTATTTT. Residues: CASSLYRTSITDTQYF. The chain combines TRBV5-5 with TRBJ2-3, with a weak D call TRBD2 (5 bases). Germline lookup yields CDR1 SGHKS and CDR2 YYEKEE (reference sequence). The CDR3 totals 16 residues. Trimming removed 2 bases from V and 2 bases from J, with 15 bases in between.

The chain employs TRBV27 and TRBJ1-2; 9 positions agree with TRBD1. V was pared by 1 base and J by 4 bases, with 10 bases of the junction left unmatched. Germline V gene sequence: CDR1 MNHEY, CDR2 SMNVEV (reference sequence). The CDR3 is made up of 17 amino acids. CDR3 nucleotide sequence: TGTGCCAGCAGTTTATTCGGACAGGGGACGAAAAGCTATGGCTACACCTTC. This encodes CASSLFGQGTKSYGYTF.

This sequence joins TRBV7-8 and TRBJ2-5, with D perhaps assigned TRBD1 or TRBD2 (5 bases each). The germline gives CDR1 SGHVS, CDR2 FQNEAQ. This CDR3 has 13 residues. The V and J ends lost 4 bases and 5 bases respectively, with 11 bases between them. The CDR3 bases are TGTGCCAGCAGCTCCGGGACGAGTGAGACCCAGTACTTC. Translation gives CASSSGTSETQYF.

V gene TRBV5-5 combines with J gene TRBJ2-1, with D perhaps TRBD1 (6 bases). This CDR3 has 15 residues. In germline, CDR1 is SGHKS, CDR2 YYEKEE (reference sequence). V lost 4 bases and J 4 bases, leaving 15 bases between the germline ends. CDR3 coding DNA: TGTGCCAGCAGCAACCCCCGACAGGTTTACAATGAGCAGTTCTTC. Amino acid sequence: CASSNPRQVYNEQFF.

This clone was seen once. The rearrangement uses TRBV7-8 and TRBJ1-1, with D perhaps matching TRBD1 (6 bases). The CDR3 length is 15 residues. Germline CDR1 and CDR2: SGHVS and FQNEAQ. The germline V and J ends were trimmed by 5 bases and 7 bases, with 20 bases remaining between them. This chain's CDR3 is CASSLSNRVKYEAFF. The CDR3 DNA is TGTGCCAGCAGCCTAAGTAACAGGGTCAAATATGAAGCTTTCTTT.

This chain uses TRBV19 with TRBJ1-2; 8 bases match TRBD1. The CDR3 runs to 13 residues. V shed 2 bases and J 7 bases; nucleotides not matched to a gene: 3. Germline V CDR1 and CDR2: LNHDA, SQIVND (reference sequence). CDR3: CASSIHRGIGYTF. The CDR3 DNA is TGTGCCAGTAGTATACACAGGGGGATTGGCTACACCTTC. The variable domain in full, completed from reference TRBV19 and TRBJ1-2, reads DGGITQSPKYLFRKEGQNVTLSCEQNLNHDAMYWYRQDPGQGLRLIYYSQIVNDFQKGDIAEGYSVSREKKESFPLTVTSAQKNPTAFYLCASSIHRGIGYTFGSGTRLTVV.

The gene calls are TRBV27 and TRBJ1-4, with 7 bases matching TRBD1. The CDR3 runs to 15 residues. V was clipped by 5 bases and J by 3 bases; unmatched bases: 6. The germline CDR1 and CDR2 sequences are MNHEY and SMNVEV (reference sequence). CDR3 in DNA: TGTGCCAGCAGTCGAGGGGGCAGGGCTAATGAAAAACTGTTTTTT. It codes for CASSRGGRANEKLFF.

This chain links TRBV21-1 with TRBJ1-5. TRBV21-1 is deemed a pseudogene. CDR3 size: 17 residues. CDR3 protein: CASSTLPGPVRWQPQHF. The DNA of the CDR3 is TGTGCCAGCAGCACCCTTCCGGGCCCTGTTCGATGGCAGCCCCAGCATTTT.

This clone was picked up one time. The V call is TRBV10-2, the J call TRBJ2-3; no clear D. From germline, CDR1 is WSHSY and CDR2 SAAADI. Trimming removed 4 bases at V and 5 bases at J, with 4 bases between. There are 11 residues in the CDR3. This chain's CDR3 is CASSGLDTQYF. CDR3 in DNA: TGCGCCAGCAGTGGACTAGATACGCAGTATTTT.